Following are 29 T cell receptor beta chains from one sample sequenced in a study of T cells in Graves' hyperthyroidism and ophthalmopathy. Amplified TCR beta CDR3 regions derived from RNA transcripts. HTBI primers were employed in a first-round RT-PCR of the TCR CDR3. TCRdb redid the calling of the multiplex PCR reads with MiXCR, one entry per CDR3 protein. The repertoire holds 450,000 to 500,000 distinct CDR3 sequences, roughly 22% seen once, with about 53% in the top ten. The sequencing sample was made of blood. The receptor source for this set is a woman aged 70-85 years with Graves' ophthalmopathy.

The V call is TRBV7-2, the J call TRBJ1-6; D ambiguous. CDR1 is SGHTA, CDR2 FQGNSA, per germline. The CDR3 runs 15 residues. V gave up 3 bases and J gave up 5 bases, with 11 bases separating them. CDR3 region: CASSFNSGNNSPLHF. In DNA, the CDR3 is TGTGCCAGCAGCTTTAACAGTGGAAATAATTCACCCCTCCACTTT.

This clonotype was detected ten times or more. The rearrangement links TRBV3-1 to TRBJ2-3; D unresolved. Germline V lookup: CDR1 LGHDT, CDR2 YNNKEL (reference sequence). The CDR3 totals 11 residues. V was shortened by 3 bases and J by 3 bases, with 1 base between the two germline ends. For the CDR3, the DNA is TGTGCCAGCAGCCAGACAGATACGCAGTATTTT. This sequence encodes CASSQTDTQYF.

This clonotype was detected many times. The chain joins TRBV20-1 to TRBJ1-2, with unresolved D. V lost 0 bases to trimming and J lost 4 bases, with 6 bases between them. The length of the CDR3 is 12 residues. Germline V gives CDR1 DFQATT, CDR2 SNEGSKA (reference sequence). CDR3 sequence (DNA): TGCAGTGCTAGAGATCCCACCTATGGCTACACCTTC. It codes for CSARDPTYGYTF.

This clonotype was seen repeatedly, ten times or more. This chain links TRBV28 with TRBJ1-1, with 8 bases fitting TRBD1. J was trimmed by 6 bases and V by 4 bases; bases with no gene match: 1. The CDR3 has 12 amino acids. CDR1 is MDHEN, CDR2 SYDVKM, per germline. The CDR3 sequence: CASSSQGAEAFF. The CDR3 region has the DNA TGTGCCAGCAGTTCACAGGGGGCTGAAGCTTTCTTT.

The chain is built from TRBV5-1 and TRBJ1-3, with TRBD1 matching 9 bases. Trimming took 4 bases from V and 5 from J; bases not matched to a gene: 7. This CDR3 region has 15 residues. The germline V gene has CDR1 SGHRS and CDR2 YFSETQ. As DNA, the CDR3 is TGCGCCAGCAGCACGGGACAGGGAGGGAGAAACACCATATATTTT. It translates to CASSTGQGGRNTIYF.

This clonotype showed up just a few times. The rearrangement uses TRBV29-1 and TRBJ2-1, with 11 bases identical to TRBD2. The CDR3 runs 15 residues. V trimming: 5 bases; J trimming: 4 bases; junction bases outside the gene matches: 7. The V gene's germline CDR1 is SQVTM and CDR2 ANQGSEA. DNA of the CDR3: TGCAGCGTTCTCGGACTAGCGGGTCTATACAATGAGCAGTTCTTC. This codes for CSVLGLAGLYNEQFF.

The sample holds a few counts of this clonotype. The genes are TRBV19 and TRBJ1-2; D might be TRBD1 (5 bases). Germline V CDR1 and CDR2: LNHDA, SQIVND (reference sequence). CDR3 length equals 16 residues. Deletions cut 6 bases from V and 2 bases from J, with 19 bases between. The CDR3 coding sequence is TGTGCCAGTAGCACGAAAGCCACAGGCCGAAACTATGGCTACACCTTC. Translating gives CASSTKATGRNYGYTF.

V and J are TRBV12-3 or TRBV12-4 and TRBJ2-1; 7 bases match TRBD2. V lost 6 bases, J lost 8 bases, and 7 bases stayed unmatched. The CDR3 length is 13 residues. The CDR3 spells CASRLAVFDEQFF. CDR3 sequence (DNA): TGTGCCAGCAGGCTAGCGGTCTTCGATGAGCAGTTCTTC.

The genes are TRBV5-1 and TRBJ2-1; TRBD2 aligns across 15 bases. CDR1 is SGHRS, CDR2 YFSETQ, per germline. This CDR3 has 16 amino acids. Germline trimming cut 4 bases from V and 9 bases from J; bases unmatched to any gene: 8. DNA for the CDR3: TGCGCCAGCAGCCCGCCAGGGGGACTAGCGGGAGGTGAGCAGTTCTTC. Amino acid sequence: CASSPPGGLAGGEQFF.

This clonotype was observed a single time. This CDR3 reads CASKETGNSYEQYF. In DNA, the CDR3 is TGTGCCAGTAAGGAAACAGGGAACTCCTACGAGCAGTACTTC. The V gene is TRBV19, the J gene TRBJ2-7; maybe TRBD1 (6 bases). The V gene lost 7 bases and the J gene lost 0 bases, with 13 bases spanning the gap. CDR1 and CDR2 from the germline V gene are LNHDA and SQIVND (reference sequence). This CDR3 comprises 14 residues.

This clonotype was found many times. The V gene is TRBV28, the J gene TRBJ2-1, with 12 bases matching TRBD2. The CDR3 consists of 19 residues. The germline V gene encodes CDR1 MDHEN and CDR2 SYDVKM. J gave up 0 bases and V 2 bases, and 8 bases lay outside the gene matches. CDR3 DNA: TGTGCCAGCAGTTTAATAGGGACTAGCGGGCGGGGCTCCTACAATGAGCAGTTCTTC. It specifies CASSLIGTSGRGSYNEQFF.

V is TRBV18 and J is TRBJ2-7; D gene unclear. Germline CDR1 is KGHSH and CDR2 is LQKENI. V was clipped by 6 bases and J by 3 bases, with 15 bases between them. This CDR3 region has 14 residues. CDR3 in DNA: TGTGCCAGCTCCCCCCCCCGCCGGAGCTACGAGCAGTACTTC. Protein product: CASSPPRRSYEQYF. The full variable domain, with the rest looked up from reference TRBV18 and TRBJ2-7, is NAGVMQNPRHLVRRRGQEARLRCSPMKGHSHVYWYRQLPEEGLKFMVYLQKENIIDESGMPKERFSAEFPKEGPSILRIQQVVRGDSAAYFCASSPPRRSYEQYFGPGTRLTVT.

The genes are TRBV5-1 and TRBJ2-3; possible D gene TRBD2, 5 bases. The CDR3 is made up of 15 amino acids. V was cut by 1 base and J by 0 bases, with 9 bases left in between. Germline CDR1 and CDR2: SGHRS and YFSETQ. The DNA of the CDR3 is TGCGCCAGCAGCTTGAATAGCGCCAGCACAGATACGCAGTATTTT. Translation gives CASSLNSASTDTQYF.

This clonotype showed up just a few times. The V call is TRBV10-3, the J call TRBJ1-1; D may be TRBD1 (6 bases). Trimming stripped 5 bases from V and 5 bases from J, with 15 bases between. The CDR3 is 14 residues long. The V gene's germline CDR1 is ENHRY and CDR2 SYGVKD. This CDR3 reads CAISPAGDGTEAFF. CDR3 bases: TGTGCCATCAGTCCCGCAGGGGATGGGACTGAAGCTTTCTTT.

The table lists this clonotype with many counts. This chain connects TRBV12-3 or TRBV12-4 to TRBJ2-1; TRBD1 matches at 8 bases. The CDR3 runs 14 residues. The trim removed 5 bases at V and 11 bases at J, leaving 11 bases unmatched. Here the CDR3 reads CASSIPGQAIKQFF. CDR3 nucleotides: TGTGCCAGCAGTATACCGGGACAGGCAATTAAGCAGTTCTTC.

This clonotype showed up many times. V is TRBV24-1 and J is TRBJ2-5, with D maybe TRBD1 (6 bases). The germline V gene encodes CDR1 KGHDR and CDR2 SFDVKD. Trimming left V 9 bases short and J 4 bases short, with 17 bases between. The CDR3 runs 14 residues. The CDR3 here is CATSPGDTRETQYF. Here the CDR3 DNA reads TGTGCCACCTCACCCGGGGACACCAGAGAGACCCAGTACTTC.

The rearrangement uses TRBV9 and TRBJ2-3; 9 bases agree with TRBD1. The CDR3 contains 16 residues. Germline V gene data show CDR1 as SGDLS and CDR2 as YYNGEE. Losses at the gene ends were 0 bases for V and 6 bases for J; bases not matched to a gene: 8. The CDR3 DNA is TGTGCCAGCAGCGTAGGACAGGGGGTCGCAGGGGATACGCAGTATTTT. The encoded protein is CASSVGQGVAGDTQYF.

This chain's CDR3 is CASRPGTTYEGYTF. CDR3 DNA sequence: TGTGCCAGCAGGCCAGGGACAACCTACGAGGGCTACACCTTC. This chain joins TRBV6-1 and TRBJ1-2; D possibly corresponds to TRBD1 (6 bases). With 6 bases removed from V and 8 bases from J, the gap between germline ends came to 19 bases. The CDR3 is 14 amino acids. Per germline, CDR1 MNHNS and CDR2 SASEGT.

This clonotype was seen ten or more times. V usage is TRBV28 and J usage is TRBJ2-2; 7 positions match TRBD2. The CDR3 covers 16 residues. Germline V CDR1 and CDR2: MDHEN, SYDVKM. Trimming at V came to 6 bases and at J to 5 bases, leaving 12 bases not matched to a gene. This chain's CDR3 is CASSPIELAETGELFF. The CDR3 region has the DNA TGTGCCAGCAGCCCTATCGAGCTAGCGGAAACCGGGGAGCTGTTTTTT.

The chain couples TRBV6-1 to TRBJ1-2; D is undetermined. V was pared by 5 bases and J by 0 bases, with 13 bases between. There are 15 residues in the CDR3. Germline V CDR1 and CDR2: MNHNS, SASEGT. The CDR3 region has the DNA TGTGCCAGCAGTCGCGGCGCCGGAGCTAACTATGGCTACACCTTC. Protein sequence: CASSRGAGANYGYTF.

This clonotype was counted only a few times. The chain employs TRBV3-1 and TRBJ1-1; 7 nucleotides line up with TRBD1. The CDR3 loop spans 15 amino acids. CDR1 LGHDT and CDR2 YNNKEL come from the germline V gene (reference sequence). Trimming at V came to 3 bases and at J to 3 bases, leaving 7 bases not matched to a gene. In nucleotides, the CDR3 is TGTGCCAGCAGCCACCCTACGGGACAGTACACTGAAGCTTTCTTT. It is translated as CASSHPTGQYTEAFF.

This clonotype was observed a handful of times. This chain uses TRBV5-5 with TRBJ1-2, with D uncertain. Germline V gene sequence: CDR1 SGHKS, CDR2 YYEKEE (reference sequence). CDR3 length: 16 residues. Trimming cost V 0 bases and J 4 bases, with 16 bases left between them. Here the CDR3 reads CASSLDLRSLFYGYTF. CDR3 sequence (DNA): TGTGCCAGCAGCTTGGATCTCAGGAGCCTCTTCTATGGCTACACCTTC.

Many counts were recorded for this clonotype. CDR3 DNA sequence: TGTGCCTGGAGTGCCCGTACTGAAGCTTTCTTT. Translating gives CAWSARTEAFF. The chain combines TRBV30 with TRBJ1-1; D is undetermined. Trimming left V 1 base short and J 5 bases short, with 5 bases between. The CDR3 length is 11 residues. CDR1 and CDR2 from the germline V gene are GTSNPN and SVGIG (reference sequence).

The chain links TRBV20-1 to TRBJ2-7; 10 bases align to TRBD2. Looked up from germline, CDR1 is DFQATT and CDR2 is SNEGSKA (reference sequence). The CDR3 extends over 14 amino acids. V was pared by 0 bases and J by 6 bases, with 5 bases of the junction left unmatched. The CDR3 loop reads CSAREVAGGGEQYF. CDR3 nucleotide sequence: TGCAGTGCTAGAGAGGTAGCGGGGGGCGGCGAGCAGTACTTC.

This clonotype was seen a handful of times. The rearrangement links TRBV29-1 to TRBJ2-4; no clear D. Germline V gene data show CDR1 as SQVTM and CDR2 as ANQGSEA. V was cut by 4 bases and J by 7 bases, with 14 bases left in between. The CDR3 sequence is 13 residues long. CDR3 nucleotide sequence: TGCAGCGTTGTTGAGAATCCCGGGAACATTCAGTACTTC. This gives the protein CSVVENPGNIQYF.

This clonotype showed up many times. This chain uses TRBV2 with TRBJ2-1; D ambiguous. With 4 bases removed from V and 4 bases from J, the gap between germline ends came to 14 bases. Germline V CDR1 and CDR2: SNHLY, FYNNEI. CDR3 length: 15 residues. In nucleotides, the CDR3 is TGTGCCAGCAGTGTTGGACGGGCCAGGTACAATGAGCAGTTCTTC. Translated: CASSVGRARYNEQFF.

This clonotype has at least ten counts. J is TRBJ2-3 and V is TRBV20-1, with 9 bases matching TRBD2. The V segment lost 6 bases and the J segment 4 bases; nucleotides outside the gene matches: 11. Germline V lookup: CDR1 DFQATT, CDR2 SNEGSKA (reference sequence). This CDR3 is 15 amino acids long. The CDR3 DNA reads TGCAGTGCAAGTAGCGGGAGTGCTCCCCCAGATACGCAGTATTTT. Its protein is CSASSGSAPPDTQYF.

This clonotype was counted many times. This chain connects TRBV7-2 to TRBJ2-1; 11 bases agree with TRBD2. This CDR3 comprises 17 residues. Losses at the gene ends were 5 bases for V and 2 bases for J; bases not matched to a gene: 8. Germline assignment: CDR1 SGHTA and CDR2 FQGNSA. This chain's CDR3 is CASSPLAGGPPYNEQFF. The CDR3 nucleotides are TGTGCCAGCAGCCCTCTAGCGGGAGGACCACCCTACAATGAGCAGTTCTTC.

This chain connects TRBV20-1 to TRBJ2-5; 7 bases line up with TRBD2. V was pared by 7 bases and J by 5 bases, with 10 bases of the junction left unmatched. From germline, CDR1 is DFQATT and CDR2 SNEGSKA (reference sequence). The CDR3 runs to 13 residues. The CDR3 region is CSGGRVVGETQYF. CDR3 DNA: TGCAGTGGTGGGAGGGTCGTAGGGGAGACCCAGTACTTC.